This entry lists 18 T cell receptor beta chains sequenced from one sample in a study of T cells in Graves' hyperthyroidism and ophthalmopathy (dated by TCRdb to between 2018 and 2021). The protocol used for the library was multiplex PCR. Sequencing used an Illumina HiSeq 2000. The TCR beta CDR3 regions were amplified from RNA transcripts. A first-round RT-PCR of the TCR CDR3 used the HTBI primer set with the Qiagen OneStep RT-PCR kit. TCRdb handled the public reads itself, with Q25 trimming in fastp and clone calling in MiXCR, and kept productive beta chains. Merged by CDR3 protein, the rows form single entries marked with the most common genes and DNA. Counted in this sample were approximately 480,000 distinct CDR3 sequences; roughly 20% of them appeared once. The ten largest make up more than 25% of the sample. Source material: blood. Receptors originate from a man aged 18 to 29 with Graves' hyperthyroidism.

This clonotype was counted at least ten times. This chain connects TRBV9 to TRBJ1-2, with D perhaps matching TRBD1 (5 bases). Trimming took off 5 bases at V and 4 bases at J, with 18 bases between the two ends. The CDR3 totals 15 residues. Germline CDR1 reads SGDLS; CDR2 reads YYNGEE. CDR3 DNA: TGTGCCAGCAGTTATACAGGAGATGATTTCTATGGCTACACCTTC. It yields the protein CASSYTGDDFYGYTF.

This clonotype has a count of ten or more. V usage is TRBV6-1 and J usage is TRBJ2-7; D not certain. The CDR3 runs to 14 residues. CDR1 and CDR2 (germline): MNHNS, SASEGT. V lost 2 bases to trimming and J lost 7 bases, with 15 bases between them. The CDR3 region has the DNA TGTGCCAGCAGTGAATCTTTTGGCGTACGGGAGCAGTACTTC. Translated: CASSESFGVREQYF.

This clonotype was seen repeatedly, ten times or more. The CDR3 spells CASSYGIGDYEQYF. In nucleotides, the CDR3 is TGTGCCAGCAGTTACGGGATAGGGGACTACGAGCAGTACTTC. The rearrangement links TRBV6-5 to TRBJ2-7; the D gene is possibly TRBD1 (5 bases). The germline V and J ends were trimmed by 2 bases and 3 bases, with 11 bases remaining between them. Germline V CDR1 and CDR2: MNHEY, SVGAGI. There are 14 residues in the CDR3.

This clonotype came up many times. The J gene is TRBJ1-5, the V gene TRBV15; 9 bases align to TRBD1. Germline CDR1 LNHNV, CDR2 YYDKDF (reference sequence). The junction had 7 bases not matched to a gene; V was cut back by 1 base and J by 6 bases. This CDR3 has 16 amino acids. The CDR3, as DNA: TGTGCCACCAGCAGAGGGGACAGGGACTCCAGTCAGCCCCAGCATTTT. This gives the protein CATSRGDRDSSQPQHF.

This clonotype was detected many times. CDR3 nucleotides: TGTGCCAGCAGTGTAGACAGGGGCAGCTCCTACGAGCAGTACTTC. Translating gives CASSVDRGSSYEQYF. The V and J genes are TRBV2 and TRBJ2-7; 8 positions match TRBD1. Per the germline V gene, CDR1 is SNHLY and CDR2 is FYNNEI. The CDR3 contains 15 residues. With V trimmed by 4 bases and J by 0 bases, 5 bases remained unmatched. Using reference TRBV2 and TRBJ2-7 for the parts outside the CDR3, the full variable domain is EPEVTQTPSHQVTQMGQEVILRCVPISNHLYFYWYRQILGQKVEFLVSFYNNEISEKSEIFDDQFSVERPDGSNFTLKIRSTKLEDSAMYFCASSVDRGSSYEQYFGPGTRLTVT.

Regarding this clonotype: A much larger clonotype is one base distant, so this may be a read error. The genes are TRBV6-1 and TRBJ1-2, with a possible D match to TRBD1 (5 bases). CDR1 and CDR2 (germline): MNHNS, SASEGT. The CDR3 has 11 amino acids. Trimming took off 6 bases at V and 6 bases at J, with 8 bases between the two ends. The DNA of the CDR3 is TGTGCCAGCAGCATGGGGGATGGCTACACCTTC. As protein: CASSMGDGYTF.

This clonotype was counted between two and nine times. This clone may be a read error of a much larger clone one base away. The chain has TRBV20-1 and TRBJ2-7, with 12 bases lining up with TRBD2. The junction had 10 bases not matched to a gene; V was cut back by 2 bases and J by 2 bases. This CDR3 is 17 amino acids long. CDR1 is DFQATT and CDR2 is SNEGSKA in the germline V gene (reference sequence). In DNA, the CDR3 is TGCAGTGCTAGAAATCCCGGGGGACTAGCGGGCCCCTACGAGCAGTACTTC. This translates into CSARNPGGLAGPYEQYF.

This clonotype was observed many times. The rearrangement uses TRBV6-2 or TRBV6-3 and TRBJ1-1; D remains unclear. From germline, CDR1 is MNHEY and CDR2 SVGEGT. There are 13 residues in the CDR3. V lost 6 bases, J lost 1 base, and 9 bases lay in between. In DNA form, the CDR3 reads TGTGCCAGCAGCCGCCGAGAGAACACTGAAGCTTTCTTT. This encodes CASSRRENTEAFF.

This clonotype was counted ten times or more. This chain uses TRBV29-1 with TRBJ2-5, with D possibly matching TRBD1 (5 bases). The V end lost 5 bases, the J end lost 6 bases, and 22 bases lay between the germline ends. Germline CDR1 SQVTM, CDR2 ANQGSEA. The CDR3 consists of 15 residues. This CDR3 is CSVRPSGFGGKTQYF. Written as DNA, the CDR3 is TGCAGCGTTAGACCCTCAGGGTTTGGCGGAAAGACCCAGTACTTC.

V usage is TRBV5-1 and J usage is TRBJ2-5, with a tentative D call TRBD2 (6 bases). CDR3 size: 14 residues. V dropped 4 bases and J dropped 5 bases, with 15 bases sitting between them. Germline V gene data show CDR1 as SGHRS and CDR2 as YFSETQ. The CDR3 here is CASSPGGMGETQYF. The CDR3 bases are TGCGCCAGCAGCCCCGGCGGGATGGGGGAGACCCAGTACTTC.

In its sample, this clonotype was seen many times. The chain links TRBV27 to TRBJ2-5, with a weak D call TRBD2 (5 bases). The CDR3 contains 13 residues. V lost 1 base and J lost 4, with 7 bases in between. The V gene's germline CDR1 is MNHEY and CDR2 SMNVEV (reference sequence). CDR3 in amino acids: CASSLLLGETQYF. The DNA for the CDR3 is TGTGCCAGCAGTTTATTACTAGGAGAGACCCAGTACTTC.

This clonotype was recorded many times. The rearrangement joins TRBV6-1 to TRBJ2-2; D is ambiguous. CDR3 length: 13 amino acids. Germline-derived CDR1 and CDR2 are MNHNS and SASEGT. Trimming took off 3 bases at V and 5 bases at J, with 7 bases between the two ends. The CDR3 DNA reads TGTGCCAGCAGTGAGTTTGGGACCGGGGAGCTGTTTTTT. Protein: CASSEFGTGELFF.

The V gene is TRBV5-4, the J gene TRBJ1-1, with a weak D call TRBD1 (6 bases). Germline CDR1 is SGHNT and CDR2 is YYREEE (reference sequence). The length of the CDR3 is 15 residues. Trimming stripped 2 bases from V and 1 base from J, with 12 bases between. The CDR3 DNA is TGTGCCAGCAGCTTAGTCGACAGGCGGAACACTGAAGCTTTCTTT. Its protein product is CASSLVDRRNTEAFF.

This clonotype showed up many times. V and J are TRBV6-1 and TRBJ2-5; 12 nucleotides align to TRBD1. Germline assignment: CDR1 MNHNS and CDR2 SASEGT. The V and J ends lost 4 bases and 1 base, in that order; junction bases with no gene match: 4. The CDR3 is made up of 16 amino acids. The CDR3 DNA is TGTGCCAGCAGTGCCCGGGACAGGGGGCTCCAAGAGACCCAGTACTTC. It encodes CASSARDRGLQETQYF.

The table lists this clonotype with a few counts. The chain carries TRBV20-1 and TRBJ1-1; D not certain. V lost 3 bases and J lost 7, with 15 bases in between. This CDR3 region has 13 residues. The germline V gene encodes CDR1 DFQATT and CDR2 SNEGSKA (reference sequence). CDR3 in amino acids: CSARGKSEFEAFF. DNA of the CDR3: TGCAGTGCTAGGGGGAAGTCCGAATTTGAAGCTTTCTTT.

This clonotype showed up just a few times. The rearrangement links TRBV9 to TRBJ1-2, with D perhaps TRBD1 (5 bases). V lost 4 bases to trimming and J lost 1 base, with 20 bases between them. This CDR3 region has 17 residues. Germline CDR1 is SGDLS and CDR2 is YYNGEE. The DNA of the CDR3 is TGTGCCAGCAGCCTCGGGGCAGCTGAGCCCTTTAACTATGGCTACACCTTC. Its translation: CASSLGAAEPFNYGYTF.

This clonotype was observed many times. V and J are TRBV6-1 and TRBJ1-1; no clear D gene. Trimming took off 5 bases at V and 0 bases at J, with 10 bases between the two ends. The CDR3 spans 14 residues. Germline V gives CDR1 MNHNS, CDR2 SASEGT. CDR3 DNA sequence: TGTGCCAGCAGTACACTGGTAATGAACACTGAAGCTTTCTTT. It is translated as CASSTLVMNTEAFF.

V and J are TRBV28 and TRBJ2-2, with TRBD2 as a possible D gene (6 bases). CDR3 length equals 15 residues. Trimming stripped 3 bases from V and 5 bases from J, with 13 bases between. The germline CDR1 and CDR2 sequences are MDHEN and SYDVKM. CDR3: CASSFGGEETGELFF. In DNA, the CDR3 is TGTGCCAGCAGTTTTGGCGGGGAGGAAACCGGGGAGCTGTTTTTT.